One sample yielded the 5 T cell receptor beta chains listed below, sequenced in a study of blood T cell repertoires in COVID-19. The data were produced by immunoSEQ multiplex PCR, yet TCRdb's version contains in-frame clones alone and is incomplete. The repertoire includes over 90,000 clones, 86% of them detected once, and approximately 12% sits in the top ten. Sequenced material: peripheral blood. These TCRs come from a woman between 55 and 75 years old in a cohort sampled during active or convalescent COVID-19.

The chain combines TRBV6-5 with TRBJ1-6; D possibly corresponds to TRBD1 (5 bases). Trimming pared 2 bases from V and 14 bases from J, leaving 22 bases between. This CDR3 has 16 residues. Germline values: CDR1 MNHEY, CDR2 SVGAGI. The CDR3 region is CASSYVGGVRARALHF. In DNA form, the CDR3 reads TGTGCCAGCAGTTACGTGGGGGGTGTGCGGGCCCGAGCCCTCCACTTT.

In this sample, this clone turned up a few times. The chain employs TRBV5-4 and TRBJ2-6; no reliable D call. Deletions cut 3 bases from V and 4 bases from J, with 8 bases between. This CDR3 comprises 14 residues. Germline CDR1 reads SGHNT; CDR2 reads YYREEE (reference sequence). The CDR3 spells CASSSRFGANVLTF. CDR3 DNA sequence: TGTGCCAGCAGCTCCCGGTTCGGGGCCAACGTCCTGACTTTC.

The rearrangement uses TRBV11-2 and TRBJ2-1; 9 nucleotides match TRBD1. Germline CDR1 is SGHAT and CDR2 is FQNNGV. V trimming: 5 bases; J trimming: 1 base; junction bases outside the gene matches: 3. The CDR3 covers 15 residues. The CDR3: CASSAGTGSYNEQFF. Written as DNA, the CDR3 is TGTGCCAGCAGCGCCGGGACAGGGTCCTACAATGAGCAGTTCTTC.

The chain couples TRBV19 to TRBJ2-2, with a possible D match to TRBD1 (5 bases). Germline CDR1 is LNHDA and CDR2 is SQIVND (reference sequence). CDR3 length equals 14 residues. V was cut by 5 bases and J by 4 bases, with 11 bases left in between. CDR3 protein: CASSGAAFTGELFF. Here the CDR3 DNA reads TGTGCCAGTAGTGGGGCGGCCTTCACCGGGGAGCTGTTTTTT. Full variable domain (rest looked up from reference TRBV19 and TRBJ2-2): DGGITQSPKYLFRKEGQNVTLSCEQNLNHDAMYWYRQDPGQGLRLIYYSQIVNDFQKGDIAEGYSVSREKKESFPLTVTSAQKNPTAFYLCASSGAAFTGELFFGEGSRLTVL.

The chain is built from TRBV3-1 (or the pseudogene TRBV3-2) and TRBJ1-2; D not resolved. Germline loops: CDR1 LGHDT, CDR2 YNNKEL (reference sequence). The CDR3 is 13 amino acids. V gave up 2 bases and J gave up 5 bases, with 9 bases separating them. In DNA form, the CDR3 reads TGTGCCAGCAGCCAAATGGGCTCTTATGGCTACACCTTC. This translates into CASSQMGSYGYTF.